This T cell receptor (beta chain) was sequenced during a study of blood T cell repertoires in COVID-19. Authors' processing steps: For nucleated cells, counts were estimated from reference gene primer amplification. Generated by immunoSEQ multiplex PCR, the TCRdb table keeps only in-frame clones and is missing some. That table gives V, J and clone size, and the DNA gave D and trimming. The sample contains some 88,000 clones, about 90% of which appear only once. After removal of 3 bases from V and 7 bases from J, the junction contained 6 bases not matched to a gene. Germline CDR1 reads SGHTA; CDR2 reads FQGNSA. The length of the CDR3 is 15 residues.

The receptor's source is a human donor with active COVID-19. The donor label of this sample is uncertain. This chain uses TRBV7-2 with TRBJ1-6, with 7 bases aligning to TRBD1. The specimen was peripheral blood. As DNA, the CDR3 is TGTGCCAGCAGCTTCTTCGGGACAGAGAATTCACCCCTCCACTTT. Amino acid sequence: CASSFFGTENSPLHF.